This passage covers 20 T cell receptor beta chains from one sample sequenced in a study of shared clonotypes between healthy human individuals. Assay used: immunoSEQ multiplex PCR; TCRdb lists only in-frame clones, some missing. The repertoire has about 480,000 clones, roughly 85% of them found once; the top ten carry approximately 12%. The sample was PBMCs. Source of these receptors: a woman between 40 and 50 years old in good health. Some clones in this sample may be carry-over from other donors' samples.

This sequence joins TRBV11-2 and TRBJ1-2, with 9 bases aligning to TRBD1. Looked up from germline, CDR1 is SGHAT and CDR2 is FQNNGV. Trimming cost V 5 bases and J 3 bases; bases outside gene matches: 10. The CDR3 loop spans 16 amino acids. CDR3 in amino acids: CASSGPPGQGYYGYTF. The CDR3 region has the DNA TGTGCCAGCAGCGGGCCCCCGGGACAGGGTTACTATGGCTACACCTTC.

This sequence joins TRBV18 and TRBJ2-7, with D tentatively TRBD2 (6 bases). Germline CDR1 KGHSH, CDR2 LQKENI. Trimming took 0 bases from V and 9 from J, leaving 15 bases between them. The CDR3 contains 14 residues. CDR3 protein: CASSPPEGNPRQYF. CDR3 bases: TGTGCCAGCTCACCACCGGAGGGGAATCCACGGCAGTACTTC.

This clone was seen only once. J is TRBJ1-5 and V is TRBV7-9; D gene ambiguous. Germline V gene lookup returns CDR1 SEHNR and CDR2 FQNEAQ (reference sequence). The CDR3 has 13 amino acids. Trimming took 4 bases from V and 4 from J, leaving 8 bases between them. The CDR3 spells CASSSRGNQPQHF. The CDR3 DNA reads TGTGCCAGCAGCTCCCGAGGTAATCAGCCCCAGCATTTT.

The chain uses TRBV6-1 and TRBJ2-3, with a weak D call TRBD1 (5 bases). The CDR3 sequence is 13 residues long. Trimming cost V 8 bases and J 5 bases, with 14 bases left between them. Germline CDR1 MNHNS, CDR2 SASEGT. The CDR3: CASVRVRGDTQYF. The CDR3 region has the DNA TGTGCCAGCGTACGGGTAAGGGGAGATACGCAGTATTTT.

The chain links TRBV14 to TRBJ2-3, with 11 bases that match TRBD2. V was clipped by 4 bases and J by 4 bases; unmatched bases: 4. Germline V gene lookup returns CDR1 SGHDN and CDR2 FVKESK. The CDR3 extends over 15 amino acids. CDR3 bases: TGTGCCAGCAGCCCCCTAGCGGGAGGCCCAGATACGCAGTATTTT. This encodes CASSPLAGGPDTQYF.

There are a few counts of this clone. The genes are TRBV29-1 and TRBJ1-2, with D tentatively TRBD1 (6 bases). V lost 7 bases to trimming and J lost 2 bases, with 14 bases between them. Germline V lookup: CDR1 SQVTM, CDR2 ANQGSEA. CDR3 length equals 13 residues. The CDR3 DNA reads as TGCAGCGCAGGACAGAGTCGGAACTATGGCTACACCTTC. Residues: CSAGQSRNYGYTF.

The J gene is TRBJ2-3, the V gene TRBV29-1, with D hard to call. The CDR3 is made up of 12 amino acids. V gave up 4 bases and J gave up 7 bases, with 12 bases separating them. Germline lookup yields CDR1 SQVTM and CDR2 ANQGSEA. CDR3 protein: CSVVAARHTQYF. CDR3 nucleotides: TGCAGCGTTGTCGCAGCAAGGCATACGCAGTATTTT.

The chain employs TRBV6-6 and TRBJ1-6; the D gene is possibly TRBD1 (5 bases). CDR1 MNHNY and CDR2 SVGAGI come from the germline V gene (reference sequence). The CDR3 runs 15 residues. V was pared by 0 bases and J by 12 bases, with 15 bases between. The CDR3 coding sequence is TGTGCCAGCAGTTACTCAGGGGCCTCTGGGGGACCCCTCCACTTT. This encodes CASSYSGASGGPLHF.

The V gene is TRBV29-1, the J gene TRBJ2-3; the D is unclear. CDR3 size: 12 residues. V was pared by 4 bases and J by 4 bases, with 9 bases between. The germline V gene encodes CDR1 SQVTM and CDR2 ANQGSEA. The CDR3 DNA reads as TGCAGCGTTGGCCTTGTCTCAGATACGCAGTATTTT. Translating it yields CSVGLVSDTQYF.

The J gene is TRBJ2-7, the V gene TRBV28, with a possible D match to TRBD1 (6 bases). The germline V gene encodes CDR1 MDHEN and CDR2 SYDVKM. Trimming left V 7 bases short and J 3 bases short, with 19 bases between. The CDR3 extends over 15 amino acids. The CDR3 region is CASTPQGQGDYEQYF. The CDR3 DNA reads as TGTGCCAGCACCCCGCAGGGGCAGGGAGACTACGAGCAGTACTTC. The whole variable domain, filled in from reference TRBV28 and TRBJ2-7, reads DVKVTQSSRYLVKRTGEKVFLECVQDMDHENMFWYRQDPGLGLRLIYFSYDVKMKEKGDIPEGYSVSREKKERFSLILESASTNQTSMYLCASTPQGQGDYEQYFGPGTRLTVT.

The V and J genes are TRBV7-2 and TRBJ2-2; 11 nucleotides align to TRBD2. Germline CDR1 reads SGHTA; CDR2 reads FQGNSA. The CDR3 has 17 amino acids. V lost 1 base and J lost 2; bases outside the gene matches: 3. Here the CDR3 DNA reads TGTGCCAGCAGCTTAGTACTAGCGGGGGCTAACACCGGGGAGCTGTTTTTT. The encoded protein is CASSLVLAGANTGELFF.

The count of this clone is one. This sequence joins TRBV5-1 and TRBJ1-1; perhaps TRBD1 as D (6 bases). The length of the CDR3 is 14 residues. Trimming removed 4 bases at V and 3 bases at J, with 13 bases between. Germline V gene lookup returns CDR1 SGHRS and CDR2 YFSETQ. The CDR3 sequence is CASSAGGQHTEAFF. Written as DNA, the CDR3 is TGCGCCAGCAGCGCTGGGGGGCAACACACTGAAGCTTTCTTT.

The V and J genes are TRBV28 and TRBJ1-5, with D perhaps TRBD1 (6 bases). Germline values: CDR1 MDHEN, CDR2 SYDVKM. V was pared by 7 bases and J by 4 bases, with 14 bases between. The CDR3 runs 14 residues. CDR3 protein: CASIRTVGNQPQHF. The DNA of the CDR3 is TGTGCCAGCATACGGACAGTCGGAAATCAGCCCCAGCATTTT.

This clone was seen repeatedly, ten times or more. V gene TRBV7-3 combines with J gene TRBJ2-5, with D unresolved. Germline V gene sequence: CDR1 SGHTA, CDR2 FQGTGA. CDR3 length: 13 amino acids. Between the trimmed V and J ends, which lost 3 bases and 4 bases, there was a span of 9 bases. The CDR3: CASSFQATETQYF. In DNA form, the CDR3 reads TGTGCCAGCAGCTTCCAAGCGACAGAGACCCAGTACTTC.

The rearrangement links TRBV29-1 to TRBJ2-7; a weak D match, TRBD1 (6 bases). The CDR3 runs 13 residues. CDR1 SQVTM and CDR2 ANQGSEA come from the germline V gene. CDR3 coding DNA: TGCCCGCCTCGGGCACAGGGATATTGCGAGCAGTACTTC. Amino acid sequence: CPPRAQGYCEQYF.

The rearrangement joins TRBV11-3 to TRBJ2-7; D is possibly TRBD1 (6 bases). Per the germline V gene, CDR1 is SGHNT and CDR2 is YENEEA. V was clipped by 5 bases and J by 1 base, with 15 bases between them. The CDR3 is made up of 15 amino acids. The CDR3 nucleotides are TGTGCCAGCAGCCCCCTGGGGGCAGCTTCCTACGAGCAGTACTTC. This codes for CASSPLGAASYEQYF.

The rearrangement links TRBV7-2 to TRBJ2-7; D remains unclear. The CDR3 totals 13 residues. V was trimmed by 7 bases and J by 3 bases, leaving 13 bases between them. Germline CDR1 and CDR2: SGHTA and FQGNSA. CDR3 DNA: TGTGCCAGCACCGATCCGAATATCTACGAGCAGTACTTC. This translates into CASTDPNIYEQYF. The complete variable domain, with remaining parts taken from reference TRBV7-2 and TRBJ2-7, reads GAGVSQSPSNKVTEKGKDVELRCDPISGHTALYWYRQSLGQGLEFLIYFQGNSAPDKSGLPSDRFSAERTGGSVSTLTIQRTQQEDSAVYLCASTDPNIYEQYFGPGTRLTVT.

CDR3 region: CAISFTTSDYEQYF. CDR3 DNA: TGTGCCATCAGTTTTACGACTAGCGACTACGAGCAGTACTTC. The rearrangement joins TRBV10-3 to TRBJ2-7; TRBD2 agrees at 8 bases. Germline CDR1 and CDR2: ENHRY and SYGVKD. The CDR3 totals 14 residues. Germline trimming cut 5 bases from V and 3 bases from J; bases unmatched to any gene: 6.

V is TRBV4-1 and J is TRBJ1-3; possibly TRBD1 for D (6 bases). The CDR3 spans 15 residues. The V end lost 1 base, the J end lost 2 bases, and 9 bases lay between the germline ends. Germline values: CDR1 MGHRA, CDR2 YSYEKL. The CDR3 protein is CASSQVDRAGNTIYF. The CDR3 coding sequence is TGCGCCAGCAGCCAAGTGGACAGAGCTGGAAACACCATATATTTT.

J is TRBJ2-1 and V is TRBV30, with D tentatively TRBD1 (6 bases). The ends were cut back, 2 bases at V and 0 bases at J, with 17 bases in the middle. The germline gives CDR1 GTSNPN, CDR2 SVGIG (reference sequence). CDR3 size: 17 residues. CDR3 sequence (DNA): TGTGCCTGGAGTACTGACAGGACTGGAAGCTCCTACAATGAGCAGTTCTTC. This gives the protein CAWSTDRTGSSYNEQFF.